This T cell receptor beta chain stems from a study of regulatory T cells in long-lasting Graves disease. The authors built TCR beta libraries using iRepertoire HTBI primers and Arm-PCR of CDR3 regions. TCRdb ran MiXCR on the multiplex PCR reads and lists one entry per CDR3 protein. Counted here are 400,000 to 500,000 distinct CDR3 sequences, around 20% occurring once; the ten biggest clones make up roughly an eighth. This clonotype was counted many times. This CDR3 region has 12 residues. Germline lookup yields CDR1 GTSNPN and CDR2 SVGIG (reference sequence). Deletions cut 5 bases from V and 2 bases from J, with 7 bases between. Noted time point: persistent/refractory GD, antithyroid drugs over 5 years with positive TRAb. After RNA was extracted from PBMCs, the TCR library was made from it. In each case, Graves' disease was diagnosed per American Thyroid Association guidelines.

Sample: peripheral blood mononuclear cells (PBMCs), taken when the disease was refractory, from a patient treated with antithyroid drugs. The origin of this receptor is a female donor with Graves disease. The chain employs TRBV30 and TRBJ2-4; D gene ambiguous. Written as DNA, the CDR3 is TGTGCCTGGGCCGCGACCAAAAACATTCAGTACTTC. It codes for CAWAATKNIQYF.